The 30 T cell receptor beta chains presented below share a single source sample, sequenced in a study of blood T cell repertoires in COVID-19. Produced via immunoSEQ multiplex PCR; TCRdb's table is partial and in-frame only. Here the sample spans some 150,000 clones, approximately 84% being singletons. Sequenced: peripheral blood. These receptors were obtained from a man aged 35 to 55 with acute or convalescent COVID-19.

The rearrangement joins TRBV5-1 to TRBJ1-2; D gene uncertain. The V gene lost 4 bases and the J gene lost 8 bases, with 18 bases spanning the gap. Germline CDR1 SGHRS, CDR2 YFSETQ. The CDR3 spans 14 residues. CDR3 sequence reads: CASSLDPTTRGYTF. The CDR3, as DNA: TGCGCCAGCAGCCTCGACCCTACGACGAGGGGCTACACCTTC.

DNA for the CDR3: TGTGCCAGCAGCGAGAATACAGGGGAGGATACTGAAGCTTTCTTT. It codes for CASSENTGEDTEAFF. V gene TRBV6-2 or TRBV6-3 combines with J gene TRBJ1-1; 7 nucleotides match TRBD1. Per the germline V gene, CDR1 is MNHEY and CDR2 is SVGEGT. This CDR3 is 15 amino acids long. V lost 6 bases, J lost 5 bases, and 12 bases stayed unmatched.

The chain links TRBV5-5 to TRBJ2-3; no clear D gene. CDR1 is SGHKS and CDR2 is YYEKEE in the germline V gene (reference sequence). The ends were cut back, 4 bases at V and 4 bases at J, with 13 bases in the middle. The CDR3 loop spans 14 amino acids. The CDR3 DNA is TGTGCCAGCAGCCTGGTGGAGCCCCCAGATACGCAGTATTTT. It translates to CASSLVEPPDTQYF.

The chain couples TRBV19 to TRBJ2-5; TRBD1 aligns across 11 bases. J gave up 5 bases and V 6 bases, and 8 bases lay outside the gene matches. The length of the CDR3 is 15 residues. CDR1 and CDR2 from the germline V gene are LNHDA and SQIVND (reference sequence). The CDR3 DNA reads TGTGCCAGTAGGCCTTCCGGGACAGGGGGTGAGACCCAGTACTTC. Protein product: CASRPSGTGGETQYF. Full variable domain (rest looked up from reference TRBV19 and TRBJ2-5): DGGITQSPKYLFRKEGQNVTLSCEQNLNHDAMYWYRQDPGQGLRLIYYSQIVNDFQKGDIAEGYSVSREKKESFPLTVTSAQKNPTAFYLCASRPSGTGGETQYFGPGTRLLVL.

This chain links TRBV7-3 with TRBJ2-2, with TRBD1 matching over 9 bases. V lost 5 bases and J lost 4; bases outside the gene matches: 2. The V gene's germline CDR1 is SGHTA and CDR2 FQGTGA. The CDR3 runs 14 residues. The CDR3: CASSEQGATGELFF. The DNA for the CDR3 is TGTGCCAGCAGCGAACAGGGGGCCACCGGGGAGCTGTTTTTT.

The chain is built from TRBV5-6 and TRBJ1-2; D is unclear. CDR1 and CDR2 (germline): SGHDT, YYEEEE. The CDR3 spans 15 residues. Between the trimmed V and J ends, which lost 0 bases and 0 bases, there was a span of 9 bases. CDR3 coding DNA: TGTGCCAGCAGCTTGGTGGCGGCCACTAACTATGGCTACACCTTC. It codes for CASSLVAATNYGYTF.

The J gene is TRBJ2-1, the V gene TRBV5-1, with 10 bases lining up with TRBD2. CDR1 SGHRS and CDR2 YFSETQ come from the germline V gene. V lost 2 bases and J lost 7; bases outside the gene matches: 6. CDR3 length equals 15 residues. The CDR3 DNA follows: TGCGCCAGCAGCTTATCGAGCGGGGGGGCTAATGAGCAGTTCTTC. Translating it yields CASSLSSGGANEQFF.

The chain uses TRBV7-2 and TRBJ2-7; TRBD1 aligns across 7 bases. The V and J ends lost 2 bases and 3 bases, in that order; junction bases with no gene match: 13. Germline V gene sequence: CDR1 SGHTA, CDR2 FQGNSA. The CDR3 length is 17 residues. The CDR3 region is CASSLSAWDSPFYEQYF. Here the CDR3 DNA reads TGTGCCAGCAGCTTAAGTGCCTGGGACAGTCCTTTCTACGAGCAGTACTTC. Filled out from reference TRBV7-2 and TRBJ2-7, the complete variable domain reads GAGVSQSPSNKVTEKGKDVELRCDPISGHTALYWYRQSLGQGLEFLIYFQGNSAPDKSGLPSDRFSAERTGGSVSTLTIQRTQQEDSAVYLCASSLSAWDSPFYEQYFGPGTRLTVT.

The chain recombines TRBV11-1 with TRBJ2-5, with 7 bases aligning to TRBD1. From germline, CDR1 is SGHAT and CDR2 FQDESV (reference sequence). The CDR3 sequence is 18 residues long. Trimming at V came to 0 bases and at J to 5 bases, leaving 15 bases not matched to a gene. The CDR3 region has the DNA TGTGCCAGCAGCTTAGCGCTCCGGGACAGCCTAATCAGGGAGACCCAGTACTTC. Translating gives CASSLALRDSLIRETQYF.

The V and J genes are TRBV18 and TRBJ1-5; D gene unclear. Trimming took 4 bases from V and 0 from J, leaving 7 bases between them. Germline V gene lookup returns CDR1 KGHSH and CDR2 LQKENI. The length of the CDR3 is 14 residues. The CDR3 DNA is TGTGCCAGCTCACGCACTGATAGCAATCAGCCCCAGCATTTT. Its translation: CASSRTDSNQPQHF. Together with reference TRBV18 and TRBJ1-5, the CDR3 gives the full variable domain: NAGVMQNPRHLVRRRGQEARLRCSPMKGHSHVYWYRQLPEEGLKFMVYLQKENIIDESGMPKERFSAEFPKEGPSILRIQQVVRGDSAAYFCASSRTDSNQPQHFGDGTRLSIL.

This clone was seen once. The chain uses TRBV28 and TRBJ1-2, with 9 bases matching TRBD1. After removal of 10 bases from V and 3 bases from J, the junction contained 6 bases not matched to a gene. The germline CDR1 and CDR2 sequences are MDHEN and SYDVKM. The CDR3 totals 13 residues. The CDR3 sequence: CAITQGADYGYTF. In DNA, the CDR3 is TGTGCCATTACACAGGGGGCAGACTATGGCTACACCTTC.

The chain couples TRBV13 to TRBJ1-1; D gene uncertain. Germline values: CDR1 PRHDT, CDR2 FYEKMQ (reference sequence). V was trimmed by 5 bases and J by 3 bases, leaving 13 bases between them. The CDR3 is made up of 14 amino acids. In DNA, the CDR3 is TGTGCCAGCAGCCATATAGACTCATACACTGAAGCTTTCTTT. This translates into CASSHIDSYTEAFF.

This clone was detected only once. J is TRBJ1-2 and V is TRBV12-3 or TRBV12-4; D not resolved. The CDR3 is 9 residues long. With 10 bases removed from V and 5 bases from J, the gap between germline ends came to 5 bases. Here the CDR3 DNA reads TGTGCCACCCGTTATGGCTACACCTTC. This translates into CATRYGYTF.

This chain joins TRBV25-1 and TRBJ1-5; D remains unclear. The V and J ends lost 2 bases and 2 bases respectively, with 10 bases between them. This CDR3 spans 15 amino acids. Germline-derived CDR1 and CDR2 are MGHDK and SYGVNS. CDR3 bases: TGTGCCAGCAGTGAAGCGGGGTCCGGCAATCAGCCCCAGCATTTT. This gives the protein CASSEAGSGNQPQHF.

This chain joins TRBV2 and TRBJ2-7; D gene uncertain. Germline CDR1 is SNHLY and CDR2 is FYNNEI. CDR3 length equals 15 residues. V dropped 2 bases and J dropped 1 base, with 12 bases sitting between them. The CDR3 here is CASSERTATSYEQYF. CDR3 coding DNA: TGTGCCAGCAGTGAACGCACTGCTACTTCCTACGAGCAGTACTTC.

The V call is TRBV18, the J call TRBJ1-1; D unclear. The CDR3 is 13 residues long. Germline CDR1 is KGHSH and CDR2 is LQKENI. Trimming took 4 bases from V and 3 from J, leaving 9 bases between them. The CDR3 region is CASSLDQDTEAFF. The DNA for the CDR3 is TGTGCCAGCTCACTAGACCAGGACACTGAAGCTTTCTTT.

The rearrangement joins TRBV29-1 to TRBJ1-2, with 7 bases fitting TRBD1. V shed 6 bases and J 4 bases; nucleotides not matched to a gene: 5. Per the germline V gene, CDR1 is SQVTM and CDR2 is ANQGSEA. The CDR3 is made up of 12 amino acids. The CDR3 protein is CSVGGQAYGYTF. In DNA, the CDR3 is TGCAGCGTGGGCGGACAGGCCTATGGCTACACCTTC.

The chain uses TRBV29-1 and TRBJ1-1, with TRBD1 as a possible D gene (6 bases). CDR3 length: 11 amino acids. Looked up from germline, CDR1 is SQVTM and CDR2 is ANQGSEA. V lost 4 bases to trimming and J lost 7 bases, with 10 bases between them. CDR3 sequence (DNA): TGCAGCGTTGTCAGGGGTGGTGAAGCTTTCTTT. It specifies CSVVRGGEAFF.

J is TRBJ2-1 and V is TRBV4-1, with 8 bases aligning to TRBD2. The J segment lost 2 bases and the V segment lost 0 bases, leaving 6 bases of the junction unmatched. Germline V CDR1 and CDR2: MGHRA, YSYEKL. The CDR3 length is 17 residues. The DNA of the CDR3 is TGCGCCAGCAGCCAAGATACTAGCGGAGGTCCCTACAATGAGCAGTTCTTC. It translates to CASSQDTSGGPYNEQFF.

This clone was observed once. The rearrangement uses TRBV11-2 and TRBJ1-6; no reliable D call. The CDR3 sequence is 17 residues long. Trimming stripped 7 bases from V and 7 bases from J, with 23 bases between. Germline values: CDR1 SGHAT, CDR2 FQNNGV. This CDR3 reads CASTNPRGISRNSPLHF. In DNA form, the CDR3 reads TGTGCCAGCACTAACCCCAGAGGGATCTCTCGGAATTCACCCCTCCACTTT.

V usage is TRBV12-3 or TRBV12-4 and J usage is TRBJ1-1; D is possibly TRBD1 (5 bases). Trimming took off 3 bases at V and 5 bases at J, with 10 bases between the two ends. This CDR3 is built from 13 residues. DNA for the CDR3: TGTGCCAGCAGTTTGAAGGAGGGGACTGAAGCTTTCTTT. Its protein product is CASSLKEGTEAFF.

The V gene is TRBV15, the J gene TRBJ1-6; D is unclear. With 2 bases removed from V and 9 bases from J, the gap between germline ends came to 5 bases. CDR1 and CDR2 (germline): LNHNV, YYDKDF (reference sequence). CDR3 size: 12 residues. CDR3 DNA sequence: TGTGCCACCAGCAGACTAGGTTCACCCCTCCACTTT. It translates to CATSRLGSPLHF.

This chain links TRBV6-2 or TRBV6-3 with TRBJ2-2; 7 nucleotides align to TRBD1. In germline, CDR1 is MNHEY, CDR2 SVGEGT. Germline trimming cut 6 bases from V and 4 bases from J; bases unmatched to any gene: 14. The CDR3 totals 17 residues. This CDR3 reads CASSPGARGGGTGELFF. The CDR3 DNA is TGTGCCAGCAGCCCCGGTGCCAGAGGGGGCGGCACCGGGGAGCTGTTTTTT.

The chain couples TRBV5-1 to TRBJ1-1, with TRBD1 matching over 7 bases. Germline V gives CDR1 SGHRS, CDR2 YFSETQ. The CDR3 extends over 14 amino acids. The V gene end was trimmed by 4 bases and the J gene end by 1 base; junction bases not matched to a gene: 4. Here the CDR3 reads CASSLGGANTEAFF. As DNA, the CDR3 is TGCGCCAGCAGCCTAGGGGGCGCGAACACTGAAGCTTTCTTT.

Worth noting for this clone: The DNA is left out, because the CDR3 cannot be placed on it with certainty; the CDR3 is given as TCRdb lists it. The chain uses TRBV2 and TRBJ1-1. The CDR3 contains 15 residues when both ends are counted. Germline CDR1 SNHLY, CDR2 FYNNEI. The CDR3: CASRRGEGVAIGTGF.

The chain carries TRBV19 and TRBJ1-5; 7 nucleotides agree with TRBD1. The CDR3 is 16 amino acids. J gave up 0 bases and V 3 bases, and 5 bases lay outside the gene matches. Germline lookup yields CDR1 LNHDA and CDR2 SQIVND (reference sequence). The CDR3 region is CASSIAGQASNQPQHF. The CDR3 DNA reads as TGTGCCAGTAGTATCGCTGGACAGGCTAGCAATCAGCCCCAGCATTTT.

This clone has only one observation. This rearrangement joins TRBV28 to TRBJ1-2; D gene ambiguous. Germline CDR1 reads MDHEN; CDR2 reads SYDVKM. The CDR3 is 15 amino acids. Trimming stripped 5 bases from V and 0 bases from J, with 13 bases between. CDR3 coding DNA: TGTGCCAGCAGTCGCCTCCTACCTGCTAACTATGGCTACACCTTC. Amino acids: CASSRLLPANYGYTF.

The chain recombines TRBV18 with TRBJ1-1, with D hard to call. The CDR3 spans 12 residues. Germline values: CDR1 KGHSH, CDR2 LQKENI. V was trimmed by 1 base and J by 2 bases, leaving 2 bases between them. The CDR3 loop is CASSPLNTEAFF. The DNA of the CDR3 is TGTGCCAGCTCACCACTAAACACTGAAGCTTTCTTT.

The genes are TRBV20-1 and TRBJ2-2; D is possibly TRBD2 (6 bases). CDR3 size: 14 residues. Germline V gives CDR1 DFQATT, CDR2 SNEGSKA (reference sequence). V was shortened by 3 bases and J by 3 bases, with 11 bases between the two germline ends. The CDR3 protein is CSASTRGHTGELFF. The DNA of the CDR3 is TGCAGTGCTAGTACGCGGGGCCACACCGGGGAGCTGTTTTTT.

This chain links TRBV15 with TRBJ1-2; tentatively, D is TRBD1 (6 bases). Germline V CDR1 and CDR2: LNHNV, YYDKDF (reference sequence). The V gene lost 1 base and the J gene lost 5 bases, with 14 bases spanning the gap. The CDR3 runs to 15 residues. Here the CDR3 DNA reads TGTGCCACCAGCAGAGGAGGGGGGGTAGAGTATGGCTACACCTTC. It encodes CATSRGGGVEYGYTF.